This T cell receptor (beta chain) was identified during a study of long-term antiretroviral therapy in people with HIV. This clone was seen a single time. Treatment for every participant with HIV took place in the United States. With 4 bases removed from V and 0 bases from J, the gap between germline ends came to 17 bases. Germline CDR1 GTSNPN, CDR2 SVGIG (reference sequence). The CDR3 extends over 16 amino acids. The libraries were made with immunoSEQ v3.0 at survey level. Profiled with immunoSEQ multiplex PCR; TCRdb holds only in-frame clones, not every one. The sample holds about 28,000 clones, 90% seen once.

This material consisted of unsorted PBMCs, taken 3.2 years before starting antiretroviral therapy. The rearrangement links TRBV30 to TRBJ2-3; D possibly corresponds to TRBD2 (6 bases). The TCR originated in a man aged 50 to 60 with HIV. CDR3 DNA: TGTGCCTGGATCCCCCCGGGAGTAGGAAGCACAGATACGCAGTATTTT. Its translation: CAWIPPGVGSTDTQYF.